This passage covers 19 T cell receptor beta chains from one sample sequenced in a study of T cells after yellow fever vaccination. A single record per CDR3 protein comes from TCRdb applying MiXCR to the 5' RACE reads. The table records 620,000 or so distinct CDR3 sequences, about 12% of them present only once. The material was PBMCs, obtained on the day of the yellow fever booster vaccination. The source of these receptors is a man aged 25 to 45 who received the YFV17D yellow fever vaccine.

The chain uses TRBV6-1 and TRBJ1-4; TRBD1 agrees at 9 bases. The CDR3 length is 14 residues. CDR1 is MNHNS, CDR2 SASEGT, per germline. This CDR3 reads CAAGGGTGNEKLFF. The CDR3 nucleotides read TGTGCGGCCGGTGGGGGGACAGGGAATGAAAAACTGTTTTTT.

The chain couples TRBV4-3 to TRBJ1-5; TRBD1 might be the D (5 bases). This CDR3 is 15 amino acids long. V dropped 4 bases and J dropped 6 bases, with 16 bases sitting between them. Germline V gives CDR1 LGHNA, CDR2 YSLEER. CDR3 sequence: CASSPEFDSFQPQHF. CDR3 sequence (DNA): TGCGCCAGCAGCCCCGAGTTCGACAGCTTTCAGCCCCAGCATTTT.

This clonotype was recorded once. CDR3 residues: CASSQKGEKLFF. CDR3 in DNA: TGTGCCAGCAGCCAAAAAGGTGAAAAACTGTTTTTT. The V gene is TRBV3-1, the J gene TRBJ1-4, with no clear D. In germline, CDR1 is LGHDT, CDR2 YNNKEL (reference sequence). The germline V and J ends were trimmed by 2 bases and 7 bases, with 5 bases remaining between them. This CDR3 comprises 12 residues.

The V call is TRBV7-2, the J call TRBJ1-4; 7 bases match TRBD1. CDR3 size: 11 residues. CDR1 and CDR2 from the germline V gene are SGHTA and FQGNSA. The J segment lost 13 bases and the V segment lost 5 bases, leaving 4 bases of the junction unmatched. CDR3 in amino acids: CASSATGRLFF. DNA of the CDR3: TGTGCCAGCAGCGCGACAGGGAGACTGTTTTTT. The full variable domain, with the rest looked up from reference TRBV7-2 and TRBJ1-4, is GAGVSQSPSNKVTEKGKDVELRCDPISGHTALYWYRQSLGQGLEFLIYFQGNSAPDKSGLPSDRFSAERTGGSVSTLTIQRTQQEDSAVYLCASSATGRLFFGSGTQLSVL.

The chain is built from TRBV10-3 and TRBJ2-5; possibly TRBD1 or TRBD2 for D (5 bases each). Germline V gene sequence: CDR1 ENHRY, CDR2 SYGVKD. The CDR3 totals 12 residues. V lost 11 bases, J lost 4 bases, and 14 bases lay in between. CDR3 sequence reads: CAPRRDPETQYF. The CDR3 nucleotides read TGTGCCCCCCGCCGGGACCCAGAGACCCAGTACTTC.

This clonotype was found a few times. This sequence joins TRBV4-3 and TRBJ1-5; unclear D gene. The V gene's germline CDR1 is LGHNA and CDR2 YSLEER. This CDR3 has 13 residues. The germline V and J ends were trimmed by 1 base and 6 bases, with 7 bases remaining between them. CDR3 nucleotides: TGCGCCAGCAGCCAAGTTCTGAGTCAGCCCCAGCATTTT. Its translation: CASSQVLSQPQHF.

This clonotype was seen more than once but under ten times. This chain connects TRBV5-4 to TRBJ2-7; 10 nucleotides line up with TRBD1. Germline V gives CDR1 SGHNT, CDR2 YYREEE (reference sequence). The CDR3 extends over 15 amino acids. The V and J ends lost 6 bases and 3 bases, in that order; junction bases with no gene match: 9. DNA of the CDR3: TGTGCCAGCACTTCCACCGGGACAGGGGTCTACGAGCAGTACTTC. Translated, it gives CASTSTGTGVYEQYF.

The rearrangement joins TRBV5-6 to TRBJ1-2; D is possibly TRBD1 (5 bases). Germline-derived CDR1 and CDR2 are SGHDT and YYEEEE. The CDR3 runs to 15 residues. Trimming stripped 4 bases from V and 2 bases from J, with 15 bases between. The CDR3 bases are TGTGCCAGCAGCCTCGCGACGACAGAGAACTATGGCTACACCTTC. It translates to CASSLATTENYGYTF. Filled out from reference TRBV5-6 and TRBJ1-2, the complete variable domain reads DAGVTQSPTHLIKTRGQQVTLRCSPKSGHDTVSWYQQALGQGPQFIFQYYEEEERQRGNFPDRFSGHQFPNYSSELNVNALLLGDSALYLCASSLATTENYGYTFGSGTRLTVV.

This clonotype has just a few counts. V is TRBV7-8 and J is TRBJ2-1; D gene unclear. Germline V CDR1 and CDR2: SGHVS, FQNEAQ. This CDR3 spans 15 amino acids. The V and J ends lost 1 base and 7 bases respectively, with 14 bases between them. CDR3 nucleotides: TGTGCCAGCAGCTTAGTAAAGCTGGCGAGAAATGAGCAGTTCTTC. This sequence encodes CASSLVKLARNEQFF.

This clonotype has just a few counts. The CDR3 spells CASSSLTGDTDTQYF. CDR3 nucleotide sequence: TGCGCCAGCAGCTCGCTGACAGGCGACACAGATACGCAGTATTTT. The chain couples TRBV5-1 to TRBJ2-3; possible D gene TRBD1, 6 bases. Trimming left V 3 bases short and J 2 bases short, with 13 bases between. CDR3 size: 15 residues. Germline V lookup: CDR1 SGHRS, CDR2 YFSETQ.

This rearrangement joins TRBV20-1 to TRBJ2-1; TRBD2 aligns across 9 bases. The J segment lost 0 bases and the V segment lost 5 bases, leaving 2 bases of the junction unmatched. Germline V gene data show CDR1 as DFQATT and CDR2 as SNEGSKA (reference sequence). The length of the CDR3 is 14 residues. CDR3 sequence: CSAGTSSSYNEQFF. In DNA form, the CDR3 reads TGCAGTGCTGGGACTAGCAGCTCCTACAATGAGCAGTTCTTC.

V is TRBV20-1 and J is TRBJ1-1; perhaps TRBD1 as D (5 bases). From germline, CDR1 is DFQATT and CDR2 SNEGSKA (reference sequence). V was shortened by 0 bases and J by 3 bases, with 14 bases between the two germline ends. The CDR3 is 15 residues long. The CDR3 spells CSARENSGGDTEAFF. CDR3 in DNA: TGCAGTGCTAGAGAAAACTCTGGGGGGGACACTGAAGCTTTCTTT.

This clonotype appeared a few times. V is TRBV7-2 and J is TRBJ2-5, with 14 nucleotides matching TRBD2. The CDR3 totals 17 residues. The V segment lost 2 bases and the J segment 4 bases; nucleotides outside the gene matches: 6. Germline CDR1 reads SGHTA; CDR2 reads FQGNSA. CDR3 DNA sequence: TGTGCCAGCAGCTTACAACCGGGACTAGCGGGAGCAGAGACCCAGTACTTC. Translating it yields CASSLQPGLAGAETQYF.

This chain uses TRBV20-1 with TRBJ1-5; D gene unclear. Germline CDR1 reads DFQATT; CDR2 reads SNEGSKA (reference sequence). The V end was cut by 6 bases, the J end by 0 bases, with 15 bases between. The CDR3 length is 15 residues. CDR3 sequence (DNA): TGCAGTGCCACATATGGGAGGAATAGCAATCAGCCCCAGCATTTT. It codes for CSATYGRNSNQPQHF.

The rearrangement uses TRBV20-1 and TRBJ2-7; the D is unclear. The CDR3 spans 15 residues. Looked up from germline, CDR1 is DFQATT and CDR2 is SNEGSKA (reference sequence). V was clipped by 0 bases and J by 3 bases, with 15 bases between them. CDR3 nucleotides: TGCAGTGCTAGAGACTCGAAGCGTCCGAGCTACGAGCAGTACTTC. It specifies CSARDSKRPSYEQYF.

This clonotype was found a few times. The chain combines TRBV19 with TRBJ1-5, with TRBD1 matching over 8 bases. Germline CDR1 LNHDA, CDR2 SQIVND (reference sequence). The CDR3 is 15 residues long. V dropped 6 bases and J dropped 0; count of bases not matched to a gene: 4. This CDR3 reads CASRTGVYSNQPQHF. The CDR3 nucleotides are TGTGCCAGTAGGACAGGGGTTTATAGCAATCAGCCCCAGCATTTT.

V is TRBV3-1 and J is TRBJ2-6; no clear D. The CDR3 covers 14 residues. Germline V gene data show CDR1 as LGHDT and CDR2 as YNNKEL (reference sequence). Trimming pared 4 bases from V and 15 bases from J, leaving 19 bases between. The CDR3 is CASSPTLETFTLTF. The CDR3 DNA reads TGTGCCAGCAGCCCCACTCTGGAAACTTTTACCCTGACTTTC. Full variable domain (rest looked up from reference TRBV3-1 and TRBJ2-6): DTAVSQTPKYLVTQMGNDKSIKCEQNLGHDTMYWYKQDSKKFLKIMFSYNNKELIINETVPNRFSPKSPDKAHLNLHINSLELGDSAVYFCASSPTLETFTLTFGAGSRLTVL.

The V and J genes are TRBV6-1 and TRBJ2-3; D is perhaps TRBD2 (6 bases). This CDR3 comprises 14 residues. Germline-derived CDR1 and CDR2 are MNHNS and SASEGT. The V end lost 1 base, the J end lost 4 bases, and 9 bases lay between the germline ends. This chain's CDR3 is CASSEVRESDTQYF. DNA for the CDR3: TGTGCCAGCAGTGAAGTGCGGGAATCAGATACGCAGTATTTT.

The chain is built from TRBV6-1 and TRBJ2-1; D not resolved. Germline assignment: CDR1 MNHNS and CDR2 SASEGT. With 2 bases removed from V and 3 bases from J, the gap between germline ends came to 8 bases. The CDR3 consists of 14 residues. CDR3 residues: CASSELSFYNEQFF. DNA for the CDR3: TGTGCCAGCAGTGAACTAAGCTTCTACAATGAGCAGTTCTTC.